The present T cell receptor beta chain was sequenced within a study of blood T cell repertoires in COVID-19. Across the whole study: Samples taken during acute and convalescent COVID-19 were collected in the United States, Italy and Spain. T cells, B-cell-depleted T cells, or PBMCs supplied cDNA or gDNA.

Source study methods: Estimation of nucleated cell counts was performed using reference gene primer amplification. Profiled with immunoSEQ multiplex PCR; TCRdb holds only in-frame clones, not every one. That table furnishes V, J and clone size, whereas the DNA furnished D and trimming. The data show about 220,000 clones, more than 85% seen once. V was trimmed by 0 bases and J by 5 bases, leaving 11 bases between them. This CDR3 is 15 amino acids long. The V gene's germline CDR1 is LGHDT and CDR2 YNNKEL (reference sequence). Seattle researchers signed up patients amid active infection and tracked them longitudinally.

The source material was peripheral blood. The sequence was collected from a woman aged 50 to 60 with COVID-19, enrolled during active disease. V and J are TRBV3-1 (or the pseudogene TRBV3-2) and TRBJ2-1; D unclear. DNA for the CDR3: TGTGCCAGCAGCCAAGATGGGCAGAAAGACAATGAGCAGTTCTTC. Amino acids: CASSQDGQKDNEQFF.